The clone carrying this T cell receptor (beta chain) was seen a handful of times. These data are taken from a study of CD8+ T cells in alopecia areata. After isolation, RNA underwent reverse transcription to generate cDNA as the sequencing template. Assay: immunoSEQ multiplex PCR; the TCRdb copy retains only in-frame clones and omits some. The repertoire has 100,000 or so clones, about three fifths of them found once; the top ten carry roughly 17%. Germline CDR1 reads MGHDK; CDR2 reads SYGVNS. This CDR3 comprises 14 residues. V was pared by 3 bases and J by 7 bases, with 15 bases between. Treatment reported: oral pan-JAK inhibitor, 5-10 mg twice daily.

The chain couples TRBV25-1 to TRBJ2-5; D may be TRBD1 (6 bases). The clonotype was recovered from a human donor with alopecia areata. This specimen consisted of CD8+ T cells sorted from blood, obtained at approximately week 56, from a patient treated with tofacitinib. CDR3 protein: CASSDYRVLGTQYF. DNA of the CDR3: TGTGCCAGCAGTGACTACAGGGTGTTAGGGACCCAGTACTTC.